This T cell receptor (beta chain) appears in the sequencing data of a study of cytomegalovirus exposure and HLA in healthy donors. General study points: Upon later analysis, TCR association rates were observed to vary by HLA locus, being highest for DRB1 and lowest for HLA-C. Most TCRs appeared rarely, but some public TCRs recurred in many donors.

With 4 bases clipped from V and 7 bases from J, the junction kept 8 bases outside the gene matches. The CDR3 loop spans 14 amino acids. Per the germline V gene, CDR1 is MDHEN and CDR2 is SYDVKM. The PCR employed 60 Vbeta primers together with 13 Jbeta primers. The method was immunoSEQ multiplex PCR; TCRdb's version includes in-frame clones alone and lacks a portion of them. The sample consists of fewer than 200,000 clones, 75% to 85% of them appearing once. With regard to this clone: The antigen remains unidentified.

The sequenced material came from PBMCs. This receptor was taken from a woman in her twenties or thirties in good health and CMV-seropositive. The rearrangement links TRBV28 to TRBJ1-1, with 8 bases identical to TRBD1. The CDR3 protein is CASSSQGAPGEAFF. The CDR3 DNA reads TGTGCCAGCAGTTCCCAGGGGGCCCCAGGTGAAGCTTTCTTT.